This passage covers 5 T cell receptor beta chains from one sample sequenced in a study of control samples from healthy donors and cancer patients. Here immunoSEQ multiplex PCR was the method, and the copy in TCRdb shows in-frame clones only, minus some. The sample has 65,000 to 80,000 clones, around nine tenths seen once. The sequencing sample was made of PBMCs. The source of these receptors is a woman aged 45-60 years with colorectal cancer.

The V call is TRBV4-1, the J call TRBJ1-5; the D is unclear. The CDR3 has 16 residues. The V end lost 4 bases, the J end lost 0 bases, and 13 bases lay between the germline ends. Germline values: CDR1 MGHRA, CDR2 YSYEKL. CDR3 loop: CASSRKRDISNQPQHF. Written as DNA, the CDR3 is TGCGCCAGCAGCCGAAAAAGAGACATTAGCAATCAGCCCCAGCATTTT.

V is TRBV28 and J is TRBJ1-2; D unresolved. Trimming took off 5 bases at V and 5 bases at J, with 9 bases between the two ends. The CDR3 sequence is 12 residues long. CDR1 is MDHEN and CDR2 is SYDVKM in the germline V gene. CDR3 in amino acids: CASSEQLYGYTF. The DNA of the CDR3 is TGTGCCAGCAGTGAACAGCTTTATGGCTACACCTTC.

The chain links TRBV3-1 (or the pseudogene TRBV3-2) to TRBJ2-6, with D tentatively TRBD2 (6 bases). From germline, CDR1 is LGHDT and CDR2 YNNKEL (reference sequence). V lost 5 bases, J lost 8 bases, and 16 bases lay in between. CDR3 length: 15 residues. In DNA form, the CDR3 reads TGTGCCAGCAGCTCTGATGCCGGGGGATCCAACGTCCTGACTTTC. This encodes CASSSDAGGSNVLTF.

The V and J genes are TRBV7-2 and TRBJ1-3; D is possibly TRBD1 (5 bases). CDR3 length equals 15 residues. The germline gives CDR1 SGHTA, CDR2 FQGNSA. With 6 bases removed from V and 9 bases from J, the gap between germline ends came to 21 bases. The CDR3: CASSLRDGLGGTIYF. The DNA for the CDR3 is TGTGCCAGCAGTTTAAGGGACGGCCTCGGGGGCACCATATATTTT.

J is TRBJ1-2 and V is TRBV28; 7 bases align to TRBD1. Per the germline V gene, CDR1 is MDHEN and CDR2 is SYDVKM. The CDR3 runs to 13 residues. V lost 5 bases and J lost 0; bases outside the gene matches: 0. The CDR3 DNA is TGTGCCAGCAGTCAGGGGGCTAACTATGGCTACACCTTC. Encoded protein: CASSQGANYGYTF.